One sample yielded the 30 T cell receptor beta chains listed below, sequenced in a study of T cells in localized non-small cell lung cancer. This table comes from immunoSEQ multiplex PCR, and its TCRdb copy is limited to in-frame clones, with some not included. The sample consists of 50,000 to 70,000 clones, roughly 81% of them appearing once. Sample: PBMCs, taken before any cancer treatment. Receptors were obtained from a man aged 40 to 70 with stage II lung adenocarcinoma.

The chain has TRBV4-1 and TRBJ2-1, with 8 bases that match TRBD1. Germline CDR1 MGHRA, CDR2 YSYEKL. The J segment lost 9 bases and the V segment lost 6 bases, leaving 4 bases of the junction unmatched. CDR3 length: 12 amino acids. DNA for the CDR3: TGCGCCAGCAGTGACGACAGGGGTGAGCAGTTCTTC. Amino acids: CASSDDRGEQFF.

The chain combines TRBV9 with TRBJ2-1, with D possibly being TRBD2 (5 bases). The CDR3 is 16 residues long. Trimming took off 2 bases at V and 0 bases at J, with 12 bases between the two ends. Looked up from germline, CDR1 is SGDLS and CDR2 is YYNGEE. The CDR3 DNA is TGTGCCAGCAGCGTTGGACTTCAGAGCTCCTACAATGAGCAGTTCTTC. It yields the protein CASSVGLQSSYNEQFF.

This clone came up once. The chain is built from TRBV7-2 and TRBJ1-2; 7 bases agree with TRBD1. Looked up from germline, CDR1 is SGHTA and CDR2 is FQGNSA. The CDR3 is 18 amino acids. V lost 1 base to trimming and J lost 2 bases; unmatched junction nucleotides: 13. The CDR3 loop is CASSLVGGTDFSNYGYTF. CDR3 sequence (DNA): TGTGCCAGCAGCTTAGTAGGGGGGACAGATTTTTCGAACTATGGCTACACCTTC.

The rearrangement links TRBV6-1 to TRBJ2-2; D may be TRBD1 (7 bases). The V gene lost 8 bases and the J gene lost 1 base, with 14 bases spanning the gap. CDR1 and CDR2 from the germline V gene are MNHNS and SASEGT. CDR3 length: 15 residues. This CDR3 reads CASHGGTENTGELFF. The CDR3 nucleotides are TGTGCCAGCCATGGAGGGACAGAGAACACCGGGGAGCTGTTTTTT.

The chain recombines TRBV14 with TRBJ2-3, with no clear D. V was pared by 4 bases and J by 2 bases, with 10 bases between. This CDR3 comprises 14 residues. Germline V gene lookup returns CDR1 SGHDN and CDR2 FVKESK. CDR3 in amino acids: CASSPYFTTDTQYF. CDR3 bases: TGTGCCAGCAGCCCGTATTTCACCACAGATACGCAGTATTTT.

Written as DNA, the CDR3 is TGCGCCAGCAGCTTGGTCGATCCCTACAATGAGCAGTTCTTC. Encoded protein: CASSLVDPYNEQFF. The V gene is TRBV5-1, the J gene TRBJ2-1; no reliable D call. The V end lost 0 bases, the J end lost 2 bases, and 6 bases lay between the germline ends. CDR1 and CDR2 (germline): SGHRS, YFSETQ. The CDR3 consists of 14 residues.

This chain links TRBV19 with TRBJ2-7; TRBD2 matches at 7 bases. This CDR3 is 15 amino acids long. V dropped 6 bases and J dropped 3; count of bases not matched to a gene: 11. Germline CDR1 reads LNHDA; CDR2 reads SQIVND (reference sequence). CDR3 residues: CASRPQTGGLYEQYF. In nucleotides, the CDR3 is TGTGCCAGTAGACCCCAGACGGGGGGACTCTACGAGCAGTACTTC.

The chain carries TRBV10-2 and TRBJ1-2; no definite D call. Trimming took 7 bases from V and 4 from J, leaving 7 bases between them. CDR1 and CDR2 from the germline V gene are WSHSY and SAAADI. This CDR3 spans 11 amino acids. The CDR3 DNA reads TGCGCCAGCAAGGGTGGCTATGGCTACACCTTC. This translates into CASKGGYGYTF.

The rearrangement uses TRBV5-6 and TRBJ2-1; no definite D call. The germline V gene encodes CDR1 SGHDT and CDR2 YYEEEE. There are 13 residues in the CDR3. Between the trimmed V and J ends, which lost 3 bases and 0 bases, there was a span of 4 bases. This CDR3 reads CASSWSSYNEQFF. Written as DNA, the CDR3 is TGTGCCAGCAGCTGGAGCTCCTACAATGAGCAGTTCTTC.

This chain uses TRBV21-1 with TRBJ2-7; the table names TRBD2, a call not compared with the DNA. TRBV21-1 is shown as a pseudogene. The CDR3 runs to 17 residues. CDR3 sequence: CASSKEGGGLDSYEQYF. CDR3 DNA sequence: TGTGCCAGCAGCAAAGAGGGAGGGGGGCTTGACTCCTACGAGCAGTACTTC.

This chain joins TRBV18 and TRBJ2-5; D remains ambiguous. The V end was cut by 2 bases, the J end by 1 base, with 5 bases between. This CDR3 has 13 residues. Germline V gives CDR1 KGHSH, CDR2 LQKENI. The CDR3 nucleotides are TGTGCCAGCTCACCAGCGATCCAAGAGACCCAGTACTTC. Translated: CASSPAIQETQYF.

The CDR3 nucleotides are TGTGCCAGCAGCTTTACTAGCGGGAGGGCCAAAGATACGCAGTATTTT. Translated: CASSFTSGRAKDTQYF. The chain joins TRBV5-6 to TRBJ2-3; 13 nucleotides match TRBD2. V was clipped by 2 bases and J by 5 bases; unmatched bases: 5. The CDR3 length is 16 residues. Germline CDR1 reads SGHDT; CDR2 reads YYEEEE.

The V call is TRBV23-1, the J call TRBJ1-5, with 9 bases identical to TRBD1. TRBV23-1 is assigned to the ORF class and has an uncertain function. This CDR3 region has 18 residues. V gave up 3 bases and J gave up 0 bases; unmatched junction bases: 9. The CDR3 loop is CASSHSGQGCYSNQPQHF. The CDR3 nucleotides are TGCGCCAGCAGTCATTCGGGACAGGGATGTTATAGCAATCAGCCCCAGCATTTT.

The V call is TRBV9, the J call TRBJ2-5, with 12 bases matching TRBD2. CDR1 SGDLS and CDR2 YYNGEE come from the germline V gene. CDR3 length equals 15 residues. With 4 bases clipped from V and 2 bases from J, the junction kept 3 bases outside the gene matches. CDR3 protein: CASSLGLAGQETQYF. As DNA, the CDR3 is TGTGCCAGCAGCCTCGGACTAGCGGGGCAAGAGACCCAGTACTTC. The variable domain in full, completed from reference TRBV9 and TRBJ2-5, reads DSGVTQTPKHLITATGQRVTLRCSPRSGDLSVYWYQQSLDQGLQFLIQYYNGEERAKGNILERFSAQQFPDLHSELNLSSLELGDSALYFCASSLGLAGQETQYFGPGTRLLVL.

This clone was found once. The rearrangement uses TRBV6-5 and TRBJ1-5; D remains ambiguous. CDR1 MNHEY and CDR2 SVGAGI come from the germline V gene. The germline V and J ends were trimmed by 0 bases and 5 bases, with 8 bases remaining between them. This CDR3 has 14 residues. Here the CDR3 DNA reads TGTGCCAGCAGTTACTCTGGAAGAGATCAGCCCCAGCATTTT. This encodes CASSYSGRDQPQHF.

CDR3 residues: CASSIGPSGATEQFF. The DNA for the CDR3 is TGTGCCAGTAGTATTGGGCCTAGCGGTGCTACGGAGCAGTTCTTC. The chain combines TRBV19 with TRBJ2-1; 7 bases are a match to TRBD2. CDR1 is LNHDA and CDR2 is SQIVND in the germline V gene (reference sequence). Trimming at V came to 3 bases and at J to 10 bases, leaving 12 bases not matched to a gene. The CDR3 is made up of 15 amino acids.

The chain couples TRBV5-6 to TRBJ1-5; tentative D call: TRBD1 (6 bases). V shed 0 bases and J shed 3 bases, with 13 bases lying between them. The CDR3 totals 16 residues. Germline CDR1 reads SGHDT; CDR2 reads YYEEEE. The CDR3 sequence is CASSLGGPTPNQPQHF. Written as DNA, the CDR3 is TGTGCCAGCAGCTTGGGGGGGCCGACACCCAATCAGCCCCAGCATTTT.

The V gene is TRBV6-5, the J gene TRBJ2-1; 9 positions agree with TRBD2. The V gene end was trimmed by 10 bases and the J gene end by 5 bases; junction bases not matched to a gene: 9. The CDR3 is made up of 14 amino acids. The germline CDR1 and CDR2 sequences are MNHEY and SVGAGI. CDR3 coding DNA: TGTGCCACCGCCAGGCTAGCGGGGAACAATGAGCAGTTCTTC. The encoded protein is CATARLAGNNEQFF.

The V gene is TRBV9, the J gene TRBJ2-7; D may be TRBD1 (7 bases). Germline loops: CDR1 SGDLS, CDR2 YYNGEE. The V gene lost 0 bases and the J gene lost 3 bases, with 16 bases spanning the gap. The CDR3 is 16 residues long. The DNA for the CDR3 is TGTGCCAGCAGCGTAGGGAGGGGGGACAGAGACTACGAGCAGTACTTC. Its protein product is CASSVGRGDRDYEQYF.

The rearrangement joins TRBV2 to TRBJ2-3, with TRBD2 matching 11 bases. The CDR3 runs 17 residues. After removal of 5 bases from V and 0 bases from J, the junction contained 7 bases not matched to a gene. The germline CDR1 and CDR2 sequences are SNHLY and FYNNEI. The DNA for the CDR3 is TGTGCCAGCAGTTATACTAGCGGGGGTTCTAGCACAGATACGCAGTATTTT. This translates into CASSYTSGGSSTDTQYF. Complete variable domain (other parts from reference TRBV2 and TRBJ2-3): EPEVTQTPSHQVTQMGQEVILRCVPISNHLYFYWYRQILGQKVEFLVSFYNNEISEKSEIFDDQFSVERPDGSNFTLKIRSTKLEDSAMYFCASSYTSGGSSTDTQYFGPGTRLTVL.

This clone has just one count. Here the CDR3 DNA reads TGCAGCGCCCGGCCTAGCGGCTCCTACAATGAGCAGTTCTTC. It is translated as CSARPSGSYNEQFF. The chain employs TRBV29-1 and TRBJ2-1, with 7 bases aligning to TRBD2. The CDR3 runs 14 residues. Germline trimming cut 7 bases from V and 0 bases from J; bases unmatched to any gene: 6. Germline CDR1 and CDR2: SQVTM and ANQGSEA.

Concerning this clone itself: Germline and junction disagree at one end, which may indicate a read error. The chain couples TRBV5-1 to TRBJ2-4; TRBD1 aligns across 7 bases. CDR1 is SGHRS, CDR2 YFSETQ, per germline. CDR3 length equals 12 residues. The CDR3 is CASSFTGDLPAF. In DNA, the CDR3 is TGCGCCAGCAGCTTCACAGGGGACCTACCGGCTTTC. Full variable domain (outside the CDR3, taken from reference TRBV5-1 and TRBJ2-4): KAGVTQTPRYLIKTRGQQVTLSCSPISGHRSVSWYQQTPGQGLQFLFEYFSETQRNKGNFPGRFSGRQFSNSRSEMNVSTLELGDSALYLCASSFTGDLPAFGAGTRLSVL.

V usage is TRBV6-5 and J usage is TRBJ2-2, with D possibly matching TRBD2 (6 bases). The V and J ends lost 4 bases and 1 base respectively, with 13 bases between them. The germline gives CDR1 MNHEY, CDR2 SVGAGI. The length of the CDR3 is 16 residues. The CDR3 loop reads CASSSLTSKNTGELFF. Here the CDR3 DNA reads TGTGCCAGCAGTTCCCTGACTAGTAAGAACACCGGGGAGCTGTTTTTT.

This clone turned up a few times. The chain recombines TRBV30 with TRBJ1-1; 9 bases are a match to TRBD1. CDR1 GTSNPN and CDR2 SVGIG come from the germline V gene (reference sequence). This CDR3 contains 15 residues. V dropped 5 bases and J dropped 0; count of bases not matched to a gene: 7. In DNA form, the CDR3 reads TGTGCCTGGCGGGCGTGGGACAGGGTGAACACTGAAGCTTTCTTT. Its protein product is CAWRAWDRVNTEAFF.

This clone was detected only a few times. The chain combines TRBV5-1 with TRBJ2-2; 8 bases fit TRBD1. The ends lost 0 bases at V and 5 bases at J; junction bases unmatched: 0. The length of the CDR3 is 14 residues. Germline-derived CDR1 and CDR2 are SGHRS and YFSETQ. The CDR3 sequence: CASSLDRGTGELFF. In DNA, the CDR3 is TGCGCCAGCAGCTTGGACAGGGGGACCGGGGAGCTGTTTTTT.

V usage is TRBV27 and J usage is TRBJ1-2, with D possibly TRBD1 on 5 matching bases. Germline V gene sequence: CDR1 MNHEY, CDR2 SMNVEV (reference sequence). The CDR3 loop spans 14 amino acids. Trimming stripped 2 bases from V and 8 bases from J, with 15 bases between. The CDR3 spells CASSLLPGLWGYTF. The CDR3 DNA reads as TGTGCCAGCAGTTTACTGCCAGGGCTTTGGGGCTACACCTTC.

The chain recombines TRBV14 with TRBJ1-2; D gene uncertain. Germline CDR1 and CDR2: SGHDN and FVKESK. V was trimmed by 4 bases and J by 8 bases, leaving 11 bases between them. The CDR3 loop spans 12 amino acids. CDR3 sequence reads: CASSPRLDGYTF. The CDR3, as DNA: TGTGCCAGCAGCCCCCGGTTGGACGGCTACACCTTC.

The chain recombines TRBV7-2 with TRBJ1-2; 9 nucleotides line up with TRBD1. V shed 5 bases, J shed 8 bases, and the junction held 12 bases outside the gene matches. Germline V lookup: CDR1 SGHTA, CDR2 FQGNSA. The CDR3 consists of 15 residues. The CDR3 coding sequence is TGTGCCAGCAGCCCCGAAACAGGGGGCTCTGGAGGCTACACCTTC. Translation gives CASSPETGGSGGYTF.

The CDR3 spells CASSNRPGQAAFEAFF. The CDR3 nucleotides are TGTGCCAGTAGTAACCGACCGGGACAGGCGGCCTTTGAAGCTTTCTTT. The genes are TRBV19 and TRBJ1-1; 8 bases fit TRBD1. The CDR3 totals 16 residues. Germline assignment: CDR1 LNHDA and CDR2 SQIVND (reference sequence). J was trimmed by 7 bases and V by 4 bases; bases with no gene match: 14.

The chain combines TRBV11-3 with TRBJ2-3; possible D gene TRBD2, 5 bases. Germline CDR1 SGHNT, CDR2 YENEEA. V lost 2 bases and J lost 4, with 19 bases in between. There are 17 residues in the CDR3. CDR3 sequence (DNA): TGTGCCAGCAGCTTAAAGCCTAGCAGAGCAGTATCAGATACGCAGTATTTT. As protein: CASSLKPSRAVSDTQYF.